This T cell receptor (beta chain) was documented in a study of blood T cell repertoires in COVID-19. In the study overall: Sites in the United States, Italy and Spain provided acute and convalescent COVID-19 samples. In each case, the material was cDNA or gDNA derived from T cells, B-cell-depleted T cells, or PBMCs.

This clone appeared a single time. Those enrolled in Seattle joined during active infection and were followed longitudinally afterward. Per the study methods: The assay estimated nucleated cells by amplifying reference gene primers. Repertoires were generated with immunoSEQ multiplex PCR, while TCRdb's copy carries only in-frame clones and drops some. V and J calls plus clone size are reproduced from that table; the DNA served to infer D and trimming. The table has approximately 210,000 clones, 85% seen once; the top ten hold 0.9% to 0.95%. The CDR3 consists of 17 residues. Germline V gene lookup returns CDR1 MDHEN and CDR2 SYDVKM. Trimming shortened V by 8 bases and J by 4 bases, and 26 bases separated the two germline ends.

The receptor comes from a man aged 60 to 69 with COVID-19, enrolled during active disease. Sequences were obtained from peripheral blood. This chain connects TRBV28 to TRBJ1-1, with D possibly TRBD1 on 5 matching bases. The CDR3 nucleotides read TGTGCCAGCCAGAGGGGTTGGGCGACGTTCGGGGGCACTGAAGCTTTCTTT. Translation: CASQRGWATFGGTEAFF.